This TCR beta chain derives from a study of blood T cell repertoires in COVID-19. V shed 4 bases and J 5 bases; nucleotides not matched to a gene: 8. This CDR3 region has 15 residues. CDR1 and CDR2 (germline): SNHLY, FYNNEI. Using immunoSEQ multiplex PCR, the repertoire was profiled, and TCRdb retains in-frame clones only, with some absent. This sample has a few hundred thousand clones; around 87% occur once, and the top ten carry approximately 1.2%. Donors in Cohort 3 who had recovered were those with two negative PCRs, healthcare professional clearance, or resolution of their symptoms. The V call is TRBV2, the J call TRBJ2-1, with 7 bases aligning to TRBD2. The TCR was taken from a man aged 30-40 years who had recovered from COVID-19. Sequencing was done on a sample of PBMCs or T cells enriched from blood (not recorded which). CDR3 sequence reads: CASSGERGRNNEQFF. Written as DNA, the CDR3 is TGTGCCAGCAGTGGGGAGCGGGGTCGGAACAATGAGCAGTTCTTC.